This T cell receptor beta chain is from a study of blood T cells in healthy people across ages (dated by TCRdb to between 2014 and 2017). Study-level background: In model experiments, roughly one uniquely barcoded TCR beta cDNA molecule per two T cells was captured by template switching. Age-related changes in TCR beta repertoire diversity were measured in the study by deep sequencing normalized with unique cDNA molecular identifiers. The donors were divided into four age groups: young (average 16 years), middle-aged (around 41), aged (62) and long-lived (82). To avoid experimental bias, donors of different ages were randomly spread across the sequencing lanes. Two additional independent replicas of 1 million unique cDNA reads from the same blood draw were analyzed for two donors (one aged 18 to 29 and one aged 80 or older). Study-level results and caveats: Because donor CMV infection status was unknown, age-related changes in expanded clonotypes were potentially confounded. Estimates of total diversity from one million sequenced T cells were regarded as lower bounds and underestimates. Compared with the aged group, the long-lived group had more naive CD4+ T cells, fewer expanded clones and increased TCR diversity, a pattern suggesting age selection. The percentage of naive T cells measured by flow cytometry correlated strongly with observed TCR beta diversity. As age increased, observed TCR beta diversity per million T cells dropped in a roughly linear way, and a significant reduction was already evident by age 40. Conclusive comparison of naive and antigen-experienced compartments was prevented by the profiling of bulk unsorted PBMCs.

Receptors were amplified or captured by 5' RACE. Sequencing used an Illumina HiSeq 2500. The second PCR ran for roughly 6 to 11 cycles and used a J-beta primer mix along with a sample-barcoded 5' primer. Each TCR beta cDNA molecule received a unique molecular identifier from a template-switch 5' adaptor carrying 12 random nucleotides. At least 2.5 million CDR3-containing paired-end reads were obtained from each sample. First-strand cDNA was synthesized from all RNA with the Mint cDNA synthesis kit, primed by a TRBC-specific oligonucleotide. Following uracil-DNA glycosylase treatment, a first 18-cycle PCR with universal primers M1SS and BC2_uni_R was performed on all cDNA. The paper's data handling went like this. Normalization of each sample was performed by random selection of 1 million high-quality reads, each carrying a distinct molecular identifier. Instead of being binned into consensus sequences, reads that shared molecular identifiers were thrown out. MiTCR, set to a Q25 quality threshold and the strictest error-elimination algorithm, was used for CDR3 identification, clonotype clustering and error correction. Lower-bound total TCR beta diversity was estimated with a nonparametric unseen species model using Euler transformation. TCRdb handled the public reads itself, with Q25 trimming in fastp and clone calling in MiXCR, and kept productive beta chains. Each entry is one CDR3 protein sequence, shown with its most common DNA and genes. The V and J calls reflect TCRdb's pipeline rather than the authors' work. Counted in this sample were about 830,000 distinct CDR3 sequences; about 62% of them appeared once. The ten largest clones take up approximately 21% of the sample.

Trimming costs V 5 bases and J 4 bases, and their ends lie 15 bases apart. The germline V gene provides CDR1 SGHTA and CDR2 FQGNSA. Taken from cysteine to phenylalanine, the CDR3 has 15 residues. Only the CDR3 part of the read is kept: 45 bases, read in frame from the first base. To note about this clonotype: It lacks a known antigen. It has no much larger one-base neighbor in the sample; base qualities were not kept.

The donors were roughly 40 Caucasian individuals from Russia, aged roughly 6 to 100 years, who were systemically healthy. Each donor gave approximately 10 milliliters of peripheral blood, collected into EDTA-treated Vacutainer tubes. PBMCs were isolated by Ficoll-Paque density-gradient centrifugation, with at least 7 million obtained per sample. Total RNA was extracted from PBMCs with Trizol reagent, with at least 6 micrograms obtained per sample. The percentages of naive CD45RAhigh/CD27high T cells were determined by flow cytometry on a PBMC aliquot from every donor. The sequenced sample consisted of blood. The TCR sequence derives from a man aged 30 to 39 in good health. Rearrangement joined TRBV7-2 to TRBJ2-1; no D segment can be confidently identified. In nucleotide form, the sequence is TGTGCCAGCAGCCCAGATCCCGGTCATTACAATGAGCAGTTCTTC. Translated, it reads CASSPDPGHYNEQFF.